This paragraph covers one T cell receptor beta chain sequence. The antigen is unknown. Trimming stripped 1 base from V and 8 bases from J, with 18 bases between. This CDR3 comprises 15 residues. Germline assignment: CDR1 SGDLS and CDR2 YYNGEE. The PCR employed 60 Vbeta primers together with 13 Jbeta primers. The data were produced by immunoSEQ multiplex PCR, yet TCRdb's version contains in-frame clones alone and is incomplete. The table has roughly 100,000 clones, 70% to 80% seen once. This specimen comes from a study of cytomegalovirus exposure and HLA in healthy donors. Study outcomes and limitations: Sequencing depth across donors, presence/absence analyses assumed, was roughly uniform. Analysis was carried out at a later point, and it linked a missense DCLRE1C variant to TCR beta V- and J-gene trimming.

The chain employs TRBV9 and TRBJ1-2, with a weak D call TRBD1 (6 bases). The receptor's source is a male donor in good health and CMV-seropositive. Sequenced sample: PBMCs. CDR3 region: CASSVRGGSGEGYTF. CDR3 coding DNA: TGTGCCAGCAGCGTAAGGGGGGGCAGTGGGGAAGGCTACACCTTC.